The 18 T cell receptor beta chains listed next were all sequenced from one sample in a study of cytomegalovirus exposure and HLA in healthy donors. 60 Vbeta and 13 Jbeta primers were used in PCR. Using immunoSEQ multiplex PCR, the repertoire was profiled, and TCRdb retains in-frame clones only, with some absent. Of around 99,000 clones in the sample, about 80% were seen once. Sequencing was carried out using PBMCs. The receptors originated from a woman between 50 and 59 years old in good health and CMV-seropositive.

The chain combines TRBV5-5 with TRBJ1-1, with D perhaps TRBD1 (5 bases). The CDR3 is 14 residues long. Trimming left V 3 bases short and J 5 bases short, with 14 bases between. Looked up from germline, CDR1 is SGHKS and CDR2 is YYEKEE (reference sequence). This chain's CDR3 is CASSSRGEYTEAFF. In nucleotides, the CDR3 is TGTGCCAGCAGCTCTCGGGGGGAGTATACTGAAGCTTTCTTT. Filled out from reference TRBV5-5 and TRBJ1-1, the complete variable domain reads DAGVTQSPTHLIKTRGQQVTLRCSPISGHKSVSWYQQVLGQGPQFIFQYYEKEERGRGNFPDRFSARQFPNYSSELNVNALLLGDSALYLCASSSRGEYTEAFFGQGTRLTVV.

Worth noting for this clone: A junction boundary mismatches the germline segment, possibly from a read error. The chain uses TRBV4-3 and TRBJ2-6; possible D gene TRBD1, 5 bases. Per germline, CDR1 LGHNA and CDR2 YSLEER. The CDR3 spans 15 residues. The CDR3 region is CASSIDSSGANGLTF. The CDR3 nucleotides are TGCGCCAGCAGCATCGACAGCTCTGGGGCCAACGGCCTGACTTTC.

This clone was recorded once. This chain uses TRBV19 with TRBJ2-5, with D uncertain. The CDR3 is 13 residues long. CDR1 and CDR2 (germline): LNHDA, SQIVND (reference sequence). The V end lost 5 bases, the J end lost 1 base, and 8 bases lay between the germline ends. Here the CDR3 reads CASSGPVQETQYF. CDR3 in DNA: TGTGCCAGTAGTGGGCCAGTCCAAGAGACCCAGTACTTC.

J is TRBJ2-1 and V is TRBV7-2; TRBD1 is a possible D gene (6 bases). CDR1 is SGHTA and CDR2 is FQGNSA in the germline V gene. V lost 1 base to trimming and J lost 12 bases, with 13 bases between them. This CDR3 contains 13 residues. Here the CDR3 reads CASSLVVRGRQFF. As DNA, the CDR3 is TGTGCCAGCAGCTTAGTGGTCAGGGGTAGGCAGTTCTTC.

The V call is TRBV5-1, the J call TRBJ1-2; TRBD1 is a possible D gene (5 bases). The CDR3 has 14 residues. The germline gives CDR1 SGHRS, CDR2 YFSETQ. V gave up 0 bases and J gave up 6 bases, with 12 bases separating them. CDR3 residues: CASSLVLSGHGYTF. The CDR3 bases are TGCGCCAGCAGCTTGGTGTTGTCAGGGCATGGCTACACCTTC.

Here the CDR3 reads CASSGGARVSSYEQYF. For the CDR3, the DNA is TGTGCCAGCAGCGGGGGGGCTAGGGTTTCGTCCTACGAGCAGTACTTC. The chain recombines TRBV21-1 with TRBJ2-7; TRBD2 is taken as the D call from the table, unchecked against the DNA. TRBV21-1 is a pseudogene segment. The CDR3 consists of 16 residues.

The rearrangement joins TRBV2 to TRBJ2-5; the match to TRBD2 covers 13 bases. V trimming: 5 bases; J trimming: 1 base; junction bases outside the gene matches: 7. The CDR3 sequence is 17 residues long. Germline CDR1 is SNHLY and CDR2 is FYNNEI. CDR3 region: CASSLGTSGRVQETQYF. CDR3 coding DNA: TGTGCCAGCAGTCTGGGAACTAGCGGGAGGGTCCAAGAGACCCAGTACTTC.

This clone came up a few times. The chain carries TRBV19 and TRBJ2-7; D is possibly TRBD2 (5 bases). Between the trimmed V and J ends, which lost 3 bases and 0 bases, there was a span of 12 bases. Germline V gene sequence: CDR1 LNHDA, CDR2 SQIVND (reference sequence). The CDR3 spans 15 residues. DNA of the CDR3: TGTGCCAGTAGTATCGGCCAAGAGGGCTCCTACGAGCAGTACTTC. Its translation is CASSIGQEGSYEQYF.

The V and J genes are TRBV5-1 and TRBJ2-5, with 12 bases that match TRBD2. The J call may be in error: the DNA end matches TRBJ2-7 better. CDR1 and CDR2 from the germline V gene are SGHRS and YFSETQ. The CDR3 covers 18 residues. CDR3 nucleotide sequence: TGCGCCAGCAGCTCGGAACTAGCGGGAGGCTCGCACTCCTACGAGCAGTACTTC. Amino acids: CASSSELAGGSHSYEQYF.

This clone appeared a single time. This CDR3 is CSVEADSETQYF. In nucleotides, the CDR3 is TGCAGCGTTGAAGCCGACAGTGAGACCCAGTACTTC. The V call is TRBV29-1, the J call TRBJ2-5, with a weak D call TRBD1 (5 bases). V gave up 1 base and J gave up 5 bases, with 8 bases separating them. The germline V gene has CDR1 SQVTM and CDR2 ANQGSEA. The length of the CDR3 is 12 residues. The whole variable domain, remainder taken from reference TRBV29-1 and TRBJ2-5, is SAVISQKPSRDICQRGTSLTIQCQVDSQVTMMFWYRQQPGQSLTLIATANQGSEATYESGFVIDKFPISRPNLTFSTLTVSNMSPEDSSIYLCSVEADSETQYFGPGTRLLVL.

The chain combines TRBV19 with TRBJ1-2; perhaps TRBD1 as D (6 bases). This CDR3 is 14 amino acids long. CDR1 is LNHDA, CDR2 SQIVND, per germline (reference sequence). V lost 5 bases, J lost 8 bases, and 18 bases lay in between. For the CDR3, the DNA is TGTGCCAGTAGTTCATCGAGGGGGATTCAGGGCTACACCTTC. Amino acid sequence: CASSSSRGIQGYTF. The whole variable domain, remainder taken from reference TRBV19 and TRBJ1-2, is DGGITQSPKYLFRKEGQNVTLSCEQNLNHDAMYWYRQDPGQGLRLIYYSQIVNDFQKGDIAEGYSVSREKKESFPLTVTSAQKNPTAFYLCASSSSRGIQGYTFGSGTRLTVV.

V usage is TRBV7-6 and J usage is TRBJ2-3, with 8 bases lining up with TRBD1. V shed 4 bases, J shed 5 bases, and the junction held 8 bases outside the gene matches. The CDR3 is 15 amino acids. Germline V gene lookup returns CDR1 SGHVS and CDR2 FNYEAQ. The CDR3 protein is CASSSRTGSEDTQYF. The CDR3 coding sequence is TGTGCCAGCAGCTCCAGGACAGGGTCCGAAGATACGCAGTATTTT.

This rearrangement joins TRBV5-5 to TRBJ2-3, with unresolved D. Germline V gene data show CDR1 as SGHKS and CDR2 as YYEKEE (reference sequence). V lost 3 bases and J lost 6, with 14 bases in between. The CDR3 consists of 14 residues. The CDR3 reads CASSSPGPQDTQYF. The CDR3 DNA reads as TGTGCCAGCAGCTCACCGGGTCCGCAGGATACGCAGTATTTT.

This clone was picked up a small number of times. The chain has TRBV5-5 and TRBJ2-7, with unresolved D. The CDR3 covers 14 residues. Per the germline V gene, CDR1 is SGHKS and CDR2 is YYEKEE (reference sequence). Trimming removed 1 base at V and 1 base at J, with 9 bases between. The CDR3 region has the DNA TGTGCCAGCAGCTTGCTCCTAAAATCCTACGAGCAGTACTTC. Residues: CASSLLLKSYEQYF.

In this sample, this clone turned up once. A read error may produce the germline difference seen at one junction end. This sequence joins TRBV7-7 and TRBJ2-2, with TRBD2 identical over 9 bases. Germline CDR1 is SSHAT and CDR2 is FNYEAQ (reference sequence). The length of the CDR3 is 16 residues. CDR3 loop: CASSLAGLAGKGELFF. The CDR3, as DNA: TGTGCTAGCAGCTTAGCTGGGCTAGCGGGGAAAGGGGAGCTGTTTTTT. Full variable domain (rest looked up from reference TRBV7-7 and TRBJ2-2): GAGVSQSPRYKVTKRGQDVTLRCDPISSHATLYWYQQALGQGPEFLTYFNYEAQPDKSGLPSDRFSAERPEGSISTLTIQRTEQRDSAMYRCASSLAGLAGKGELFFGEGSRLTVL.

Concerning this clone itself: Relative to the germline gene, one junction end is altered; a read error may explain this. The rearrangement uses TRBV6-5 and TRBJ2-5, with D maybe TRBD2 (5 bases). The CDR3 is 16 amino acids. The germline CDR1 and CDR2 sequences are MNHEY and SVGAGI. CDR3 sequence: CTSSFSMARTQETQYF. DNA for the CDR3: TGTACCAGCAGTTTTAGTATGGCACGGACTCAAGAGACCCAGTACTTC.

The chain is built from TRBV9 and TRBJ1-1; a possible D gene is TRBD1 (6 bases). The V gene lost 3 bases and the J gene lost 0 bases, with 12 bases spanning the gap. The germline V gene encodes CDR1 SGDLS and CDR2 YYNGEE. The CDR3 sequence is 15 residues long. The CDR3 region has the DNA TGTGCCAGCAGCGGGACAGTTAACATGAACACTGAAGCTTTCTTT. As protein: CASSGTVNMNTEAFF.

The chain recombines TRBV12-5 with TRBJ1-3, with a possible D match to TRBD1 (5 bases). This CDR3 spans 17 amino acids. Trimming took off 0 bases at V and 4 bases at J, with 16 bases between the two ends. Germline V gene data show CDR1 as LGHNT and CDR2 as FRNRAP. The CDR3 DNA is TGTGCTAGTGGTTTGGTACAAGGGGTAATAGGCGGAAACACCATATATTTT. This translates into CASGLVQGVIGGNTIYF.